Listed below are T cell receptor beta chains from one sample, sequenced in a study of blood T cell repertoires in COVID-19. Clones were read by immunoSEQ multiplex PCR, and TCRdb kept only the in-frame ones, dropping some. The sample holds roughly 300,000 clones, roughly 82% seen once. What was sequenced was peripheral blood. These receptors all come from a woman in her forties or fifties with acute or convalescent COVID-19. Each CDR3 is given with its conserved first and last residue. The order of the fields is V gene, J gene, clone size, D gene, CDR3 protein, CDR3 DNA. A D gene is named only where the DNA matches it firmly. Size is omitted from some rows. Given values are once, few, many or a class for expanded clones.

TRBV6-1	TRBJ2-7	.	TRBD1	CASSEILGQGISYEQYF	TGTGCCAGCAGTGAAATTCTGGGACAGGGGATCTCCTACGAGCAGTACTTC
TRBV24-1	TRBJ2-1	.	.	CATRGVGGNEQFF	TGTGCCACCAGAGGGGTGGGTGGGAATGAGCAGTTCTTC
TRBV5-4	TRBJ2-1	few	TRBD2	CASSSEPRLATYNEQFF	TGTGCCAGCAGCTCCGAGCCCCGACTAGCTACCTACAATGAGCAGTTCTTC
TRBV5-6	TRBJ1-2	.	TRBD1	CASSLVGTGANYGYTF	TGTGCCAGCAGCTTGGTTGGGACAGGGGCGAACTATGGCTACACCTTC
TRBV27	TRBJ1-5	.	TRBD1	CASSFRQGANQPQHF	TGTGCCAGCAGTTTCCGACAGGGTGCAAATCAGCCCCAGCATTTT
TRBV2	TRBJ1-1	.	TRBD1	CASKQGVYTEAFF	TGTGCCAGCAAACAGGGGGTCTACACTGAAGCTTTCTTT
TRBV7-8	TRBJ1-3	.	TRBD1	CASSPGQGGNTIYF	TGTGCCAGCAGCCCGGGACAGGGAGGAAACACCATATATTTT
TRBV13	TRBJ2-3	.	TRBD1	CASSRRTGRGTDTQYF	TGTGCCAGCAGCCGTAGGACAGGGCGGGGCACAGATACGCAGTATTTT
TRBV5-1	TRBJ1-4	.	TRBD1	CASSRGEDRYNEKLFF	TGCGCCAGCAGCCGCGGGGAGGACAGGTATAATGAAAAGCTGTTTTTT
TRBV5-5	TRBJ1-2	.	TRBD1	CASSLTGARYGYTF	TGTGCCAGCAGCCTTACAGGGGCGCGCTATGGCTACACCTTC
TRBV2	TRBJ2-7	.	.	CASVFTSSYEQYF	TGTGCCAGCGTGTTCACGAGCTCCTACGAGCAGTACTTC
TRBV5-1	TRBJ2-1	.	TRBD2	CASAVTSLMGEQFF	TGCGCCAGCGCCGTGACTAGCCTCATGGGTGAGCAGTTCTTC
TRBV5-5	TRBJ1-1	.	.	CASSLLQSEAFF	TGTGCCAGCAGCTTGTTACAGAGTGAAGCTTTCTTT
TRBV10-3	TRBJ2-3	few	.	CAISDFPGDGSTDTQYF	TGTGCCATCAGTGATTTTCCGGGGGACGGTAGCACAGATACGCAGTATTTT
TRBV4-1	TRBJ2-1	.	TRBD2	CASSQNYGTSGDNEQFF	TGCGCCAGCAGCCAAAACTACGGGACTAGCGGGGACAATGAGCAGTTCTTC
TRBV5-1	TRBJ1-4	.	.	CASSLRGATNEKLFF	TGCGCCAGCAGCTTGAGGGGTGCAACTAATGAAAAACTGTTTTTT
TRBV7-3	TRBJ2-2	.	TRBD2	CASSLSQTSGASTGELFF	TGTGCCAGCAGCTTAAGTCAAACTAGCGGGGCATCCACCGGGGAGCTGTTTTTT
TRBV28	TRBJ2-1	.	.	CASSLWPGKDEQFF	TGTGCCAGCAGTTTATGGCCGGGGAAGGATGAGCAGTTCTTC
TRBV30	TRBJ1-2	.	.	CAFTGLGEGYTF	TGTGCCTTTACAGGGCTAGGTGAAGGCTACACCTTC
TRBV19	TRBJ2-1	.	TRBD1	CASSIPDRGYNEQFF	TGTGCCAGTAGTATACCGGACAGGGGCTACAATGAGCAGTTCTTC
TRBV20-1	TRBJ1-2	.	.	CSASGSQGTQNYGYTF	TGCAGTGCTAGTGGATCACAGGGAACCCAGAACTATGGCTACACCTTC
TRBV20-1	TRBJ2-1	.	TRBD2	CSASPSGSHNEQFF	TGCAGTGCTAGTCCTAGCGGGAGTCACAATGAGCAGTTCTTC
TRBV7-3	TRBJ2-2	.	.	CASSRQANTGELFF	TGTGCCAGCAGCCGACAGGCGAACACCGGGGAGCTGTTTTTT
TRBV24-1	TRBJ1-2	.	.	CATSPNSPSNYGYTF	TGTGCCACCAGTCCCAACAGTCCTTCTAACTATGGCTACACCTTC
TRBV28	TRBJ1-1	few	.	CASSSHGRTEAFF	TGTGCCAGCAGTTCTCATGGTCGGACTGAAGCTTTCTTT
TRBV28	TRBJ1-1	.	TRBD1	CASSFDRGVEYTEAFF	TGTGCCAGCAGTTTCGACAGGGGAGTGGAGTACACTGAAGCTTTCTTT
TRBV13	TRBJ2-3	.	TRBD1	CASRRIRDRGTDTQYF	TGTGCCAGCAGGCGGATCCGGGACAGGGGAACAGATACGCAGTATTTT